This T cell receptor beta chain comes out of a study of blood T cell repertoires in COVID-19. Looking at the study overall: PBMCs, B-cell-depleted T cells, or T cells provided the cDNA or gDNA that made up the material.

Germline CDR1 MNHEY, CDR2 SVGAGI. The CDR3 has 13 residues. With 3 bases removed from V and 2 bases from J, the gap between germline ends came to 7 bases. Exposed enrollees had met someone with a PCR-confirmed or clinician-diagnosed COVID-19 case at some point within the 2 weeks before study entry. Assay: immunoSEQ multiplex PCR; the TCRdb copy retains only in-frame clones and omits some. The sample comprises around 320,000 clones, roughly 90% of which are singletons, and around 3.9% rests with the top ten. The receptor comes from a woman in her twenties or thirties who had been exposed to COVID-19. The chain uses TRBV6-5 and TRBJ2-5; D remains ambiguous. The specimen sequenced was PBMCs or T cells enriched from blood (not recorded which). CDR3 protein: CASSYFRQETQYF. The CDR3 DNA is TGTGCCAGCAGTTATTTTCGGCAAGAGACCCAGTACTTC.